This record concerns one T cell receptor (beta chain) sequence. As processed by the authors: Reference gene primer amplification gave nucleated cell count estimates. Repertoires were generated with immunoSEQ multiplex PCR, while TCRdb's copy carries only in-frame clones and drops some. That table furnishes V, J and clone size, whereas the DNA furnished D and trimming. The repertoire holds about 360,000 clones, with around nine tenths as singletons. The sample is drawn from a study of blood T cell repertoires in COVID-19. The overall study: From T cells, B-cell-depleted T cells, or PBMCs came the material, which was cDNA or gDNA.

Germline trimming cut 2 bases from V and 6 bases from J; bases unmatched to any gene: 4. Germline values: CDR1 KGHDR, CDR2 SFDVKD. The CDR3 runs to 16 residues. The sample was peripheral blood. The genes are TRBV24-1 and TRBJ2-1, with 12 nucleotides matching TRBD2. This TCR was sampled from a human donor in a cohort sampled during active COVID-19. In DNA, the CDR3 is TGTGCCACCAGTGATTACGGGACTAGCGGGTTCAATGAGCAGTTCTTC. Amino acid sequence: CATSDYGTSGFNEQFF.